This TCR beta chain was profiled in a study of T cell responses to AZD1222 COVID-19 vaccine. Here immunoSEQ multiplex PCR was the method, and the copy in TCRdb shows in-frame clones only, minus some. Of 120,000 to 150,000 clones in the sample, nearly 90% are singletons; the top ten hold about 4.9%. This clone was seen once. Its antigen is unknown. Study results and caveats: Sampled repertoires all dated from after the peak T cell response. Donors were largely white British and mainly female; clonal diversity was possibly underestimated.

This TCR was recovered from an adult who received the MenACWY meningococcal vaccine as a control. The starting material was peripheral blood, obtained 28 days after the second dose of the MenACWY control vaccine.

The CDR3 here is CASSSSPGQGPYGYTF. CDR3 DNA sequence: TGTGCCAGCAGTTCCTCCCCGGGACAGGGCCCCTATGGCTACACCTTC. The genes are TRBV28 and TRBJ1-2; 9 bases map to TRBD1. The CDR3 extends over 16 amino acids. Germline V lookup: CDR1 MDHEN, CDR2 SYDVKM. Trimming cost V 4 bases and J 4 bases; bases outside gene matches: 10.